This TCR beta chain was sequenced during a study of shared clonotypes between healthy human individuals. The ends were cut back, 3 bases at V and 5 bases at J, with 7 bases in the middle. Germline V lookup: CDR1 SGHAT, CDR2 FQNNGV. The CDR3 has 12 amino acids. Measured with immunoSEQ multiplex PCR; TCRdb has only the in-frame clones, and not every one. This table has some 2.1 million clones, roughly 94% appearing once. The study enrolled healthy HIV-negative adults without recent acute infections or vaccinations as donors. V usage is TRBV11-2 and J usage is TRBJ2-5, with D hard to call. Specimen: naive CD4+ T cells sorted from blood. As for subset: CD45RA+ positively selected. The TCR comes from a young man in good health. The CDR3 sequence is CASSFIHETQYF. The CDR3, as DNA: TGTGCCAGCAGCTTTATACACGAGACCCAGTACTTC.